This paragraph covers one TCR beta chain sequence. This sample was included in a study of shared clonotypes between healthy human individuals. Measured with immunoSEQ multiplex PCR; TCRdb has only the in-frame clones, and not every one. The sample includes hundreds of thousands of clones, 96% of them seen just once. Trimming took 4 bases from V and 8 from J, leaving 17 bases between them. The CDR3 consists of 14 residues. Germline lookup yields CDR1 MNHEY and CDR2 SMNVEV (reference sequence). The receptor was derived from a young woman in good health. The source material was naive CD4+ T cells sorted from blood. Subset described: CD45RA+ positively selected. V gene TRBV27 combines with J gene TRBJ1-1; TRBD1 is a possible D gene (6 bases). CDR3: CASSSAGQKFEAFF. CDR3 nucleotides: TGTGCCAGCAGTTCCGCGGGACAAAAATTCGAAGCTTTCTTT.